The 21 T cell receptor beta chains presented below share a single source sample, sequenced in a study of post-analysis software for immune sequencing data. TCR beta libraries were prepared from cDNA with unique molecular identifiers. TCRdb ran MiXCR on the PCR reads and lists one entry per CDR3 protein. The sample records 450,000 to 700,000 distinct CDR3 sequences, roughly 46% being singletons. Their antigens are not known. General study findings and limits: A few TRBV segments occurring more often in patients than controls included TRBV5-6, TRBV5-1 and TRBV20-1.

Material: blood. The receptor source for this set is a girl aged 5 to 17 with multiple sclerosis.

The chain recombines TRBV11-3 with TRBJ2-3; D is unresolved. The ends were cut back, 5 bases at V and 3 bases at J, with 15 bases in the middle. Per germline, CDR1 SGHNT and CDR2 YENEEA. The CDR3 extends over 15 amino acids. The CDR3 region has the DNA TGTGCCAGCAGCCCCCCGTTAACCCGGACAGATACGCAGTATTTT. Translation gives CASSPPLTRTDTQYF.

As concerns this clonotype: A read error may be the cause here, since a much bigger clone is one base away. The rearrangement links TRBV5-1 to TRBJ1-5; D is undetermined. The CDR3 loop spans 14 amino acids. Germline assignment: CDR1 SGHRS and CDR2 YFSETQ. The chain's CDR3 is CARSLGPATQPQHF. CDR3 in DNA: TGCGCCCGCAGCTTGGGTCCAGCAACCCAGCCCCAGCATTTT.

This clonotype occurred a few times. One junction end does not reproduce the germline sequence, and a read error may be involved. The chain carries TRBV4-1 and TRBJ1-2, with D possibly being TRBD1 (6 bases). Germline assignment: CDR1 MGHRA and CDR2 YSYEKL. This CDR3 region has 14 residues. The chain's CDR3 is CAGSLQGANYGYTF. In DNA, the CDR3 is TGCGCCGGCAGCCTACAGGGAGCTAACTATGGCTACACCTTC.

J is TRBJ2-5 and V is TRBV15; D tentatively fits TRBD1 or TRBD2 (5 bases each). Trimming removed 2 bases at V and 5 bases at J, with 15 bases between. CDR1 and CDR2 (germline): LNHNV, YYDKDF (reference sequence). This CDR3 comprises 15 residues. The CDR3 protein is CATSRTPGPGETQYF. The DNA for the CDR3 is TGTGCCACCAGCAGAACCCCGGGACCGGGGGAGACCCAGTACTTC.

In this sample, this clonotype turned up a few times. This chain's CDR3 is CASSGQGATYEQYF. The CDR3 DNA follows: TGTGCCAGCAGTGGACAGGGGGCAACCTACGAGCAGTACTTC. This rearrangement joins TRBV2 to TRBJ2-7, with 10 bases matching TRBD1. The CDR3 is 14 residues long. Germline CDR1 is SNHLY and CDR2 is FYNNEI. The ends lost 4 bases at V and 2 bases at J; junction bases unmatched: 2.

The CDR3 coding sequence is TGTGCCAGCAGCCTACTAGCGGGAGGCTTCACAGATACGCAGTATTTT. As protein: CASSLLAGGFTDTQYF. This chain joins TRBV12-3 or TRBV12-4 and TRBJ2-3; the match to TRBD2 covers 12 bases. The J segment lost 2 bases and the V segment lost 6 bases, leaving 6 bases of the junction unmatched. This CDR3 is built from 16 residues.

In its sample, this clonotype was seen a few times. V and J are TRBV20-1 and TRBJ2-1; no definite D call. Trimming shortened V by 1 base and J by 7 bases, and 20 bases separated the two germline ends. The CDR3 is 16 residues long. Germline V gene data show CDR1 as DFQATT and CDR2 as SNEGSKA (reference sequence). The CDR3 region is CSARANVSGAPNEQFF. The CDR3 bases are TGCAGTGCTAGAGCCAATGTGTCCGGAGCTCCTAATGAGCAGTTCTTC.

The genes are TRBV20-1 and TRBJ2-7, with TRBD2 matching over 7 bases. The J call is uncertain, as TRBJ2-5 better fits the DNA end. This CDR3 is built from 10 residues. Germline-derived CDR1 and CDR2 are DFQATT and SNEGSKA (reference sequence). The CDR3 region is CVAGEETQYF. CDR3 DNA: TGCGTCGCGGGGGAAGAGACCCAGTACTTC.

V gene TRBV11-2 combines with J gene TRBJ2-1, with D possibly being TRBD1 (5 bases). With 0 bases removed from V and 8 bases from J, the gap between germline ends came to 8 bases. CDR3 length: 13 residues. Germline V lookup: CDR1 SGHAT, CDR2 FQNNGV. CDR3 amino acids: CASSLDRGYEQFF. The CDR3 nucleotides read TGTGCCAGCAGCTTAGATAGGGGCTATGAGCAGTTCTTC.

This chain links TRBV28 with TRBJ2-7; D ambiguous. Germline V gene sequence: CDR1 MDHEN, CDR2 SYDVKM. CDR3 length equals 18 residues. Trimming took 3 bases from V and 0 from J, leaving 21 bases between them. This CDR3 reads CASSFPLRNGESSYEQYF. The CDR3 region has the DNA TGTGCCAGCAGTTTCCCCCTCCGGAATGGGGAAAGCTCCTACGAGCAGTACTTC.

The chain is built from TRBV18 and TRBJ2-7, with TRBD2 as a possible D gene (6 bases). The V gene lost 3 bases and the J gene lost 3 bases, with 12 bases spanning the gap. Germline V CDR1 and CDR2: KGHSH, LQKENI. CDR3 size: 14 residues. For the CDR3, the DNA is TGTGCCAGCTCACCTACGGGGACTTTCTACGAGCAGTACTTC. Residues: CASSPTGTFYEQYF.

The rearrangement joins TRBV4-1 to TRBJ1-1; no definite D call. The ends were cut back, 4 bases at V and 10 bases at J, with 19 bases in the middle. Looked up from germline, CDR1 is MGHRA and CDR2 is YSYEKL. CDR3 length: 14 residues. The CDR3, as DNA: TGCGCCAGCAGCCGAGGGATAGGTGGGATGGTAGCTTTCTTT. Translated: CASSRGIGGMVAFF.

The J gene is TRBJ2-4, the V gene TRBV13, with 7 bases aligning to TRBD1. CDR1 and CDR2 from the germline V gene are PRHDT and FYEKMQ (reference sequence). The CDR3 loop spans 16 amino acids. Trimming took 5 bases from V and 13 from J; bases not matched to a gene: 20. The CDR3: CASSPREKGAMGEQYF. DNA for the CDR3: TGTGCCAGCAGCCCTCGCGAGAAGGGGGCGATGGGAGAGCAGTACTTC.

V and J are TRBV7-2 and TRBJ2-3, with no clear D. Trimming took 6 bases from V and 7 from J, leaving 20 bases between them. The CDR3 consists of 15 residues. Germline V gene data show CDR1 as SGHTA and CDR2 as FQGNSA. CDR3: CASRGGPQESYTQYF. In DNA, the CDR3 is TGTGCCAGCAGAGGTGGACCGCAAGAAAGTTATACGCAGTATTTT.

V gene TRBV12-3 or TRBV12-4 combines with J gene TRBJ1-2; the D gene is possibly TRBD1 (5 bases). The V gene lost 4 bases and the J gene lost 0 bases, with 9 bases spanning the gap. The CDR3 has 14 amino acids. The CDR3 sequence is CASSYRKANYGYTF. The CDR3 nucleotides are TGTGCCAGCAGTTACAGGAAAGCTAACTATGGCTACACCTTC.

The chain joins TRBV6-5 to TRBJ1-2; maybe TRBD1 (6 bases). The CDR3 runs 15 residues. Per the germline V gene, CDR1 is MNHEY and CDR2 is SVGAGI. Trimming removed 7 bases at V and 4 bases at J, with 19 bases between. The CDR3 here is CASTKWGGWGYGYTF. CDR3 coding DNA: TGTGCCAGCACCAAATGGGGGGGCTGGGGCTATGGCTACACCTTC.

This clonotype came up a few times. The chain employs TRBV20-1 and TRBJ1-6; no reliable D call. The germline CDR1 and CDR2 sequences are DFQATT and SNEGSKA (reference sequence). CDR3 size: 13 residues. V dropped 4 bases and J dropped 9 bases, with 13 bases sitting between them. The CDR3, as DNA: TGCAGTGCTATGACCGGGTCTGGTTCACCCCTCCACTTT. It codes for CSAMTGSGSPLHF.

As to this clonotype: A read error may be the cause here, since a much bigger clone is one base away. CDR3: CASSLRLVGGNIEQFF. As DNA, the CDR3 is TGTGCCAGCAGCTTGCGACTAGTGGGGGGGAATATTGAGCAGTTCTTC. This chain joins TRBV9 and TRBJ2-1; 7 nucleotides align to TRBD2. Germline V gene data show CDR1 as SGDLS and CDR2 as YYNGEE. The junction had 16 bases not matched to a gene; V was cut back by 4 bases and J by 9 bases. The CDR3 contains 16 residues.

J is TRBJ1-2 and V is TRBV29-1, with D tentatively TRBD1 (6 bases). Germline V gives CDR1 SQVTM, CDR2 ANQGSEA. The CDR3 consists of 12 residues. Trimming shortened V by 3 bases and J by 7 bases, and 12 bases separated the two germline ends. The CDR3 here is CSVDLGGGGYTF. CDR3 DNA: TGCAGCGTTGATCTAGGGGGTGGTGGCTACACCTTC.

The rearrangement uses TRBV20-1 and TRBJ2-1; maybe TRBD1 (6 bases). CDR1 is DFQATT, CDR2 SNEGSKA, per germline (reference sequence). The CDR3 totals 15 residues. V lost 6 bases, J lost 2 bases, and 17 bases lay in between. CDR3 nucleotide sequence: TGCAGTGCCGACAGAGACAGGCCACCCTACAATGAGCAGTTCTTC. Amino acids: CSADRDRPPYNEQFF.

This CDR3 reads CASSLRPWNTEAFF. CDR3 bases: TGCGCCAGCAGCCTTCGGCCTTGGAACACTGAAGCTTTCTTT. This chain uses TRBV5-1 with TRBJ1-1; D gene uncertain. Trimming removed 4 bases from V and 1 base from J, with 11 bases in between. From germline, CDR1 is SGHRS and CDR2 YFSETQ. This CDR3 contains 14 residues.